This TCR beta chain was identified during a study of OX40 agonist ivuxolimab in advanced cancers. Using immunoSEQ multiplex PCR, the repertoire was profiled, and TCRdb retains in-frame clones only, with some absent. The table has roughly 43,000 clones, 70% to 90% seen once. This clone was seen only once. The V and J ends lost 5 bases and 6 bases respectively, with 10 bases between them. The CDR3 is 13 residues long. Germline V lookup: CDR1 MNHEY, CDR2 SMNVEV (reference sequence). The clonotype originates from an adult with an advanced solid tumor such as melanoma, head and neck, liver or kidney cancer. The source was CD4+ or CD8+ T cells sorted from blood, collected in a trial of the OX40 agonist ivuxolimab. The chain has TRBV27 and TRBJ2-2; D may correspond to TRBD1 or TRBD2 (5 bases each). CDR3 residues: CASSLLGAGELFF. For the CDR3, the DNA is TGTGCCAGCAGTCTTCTGGGGGCCGGGGAGCTGTTTTTT.